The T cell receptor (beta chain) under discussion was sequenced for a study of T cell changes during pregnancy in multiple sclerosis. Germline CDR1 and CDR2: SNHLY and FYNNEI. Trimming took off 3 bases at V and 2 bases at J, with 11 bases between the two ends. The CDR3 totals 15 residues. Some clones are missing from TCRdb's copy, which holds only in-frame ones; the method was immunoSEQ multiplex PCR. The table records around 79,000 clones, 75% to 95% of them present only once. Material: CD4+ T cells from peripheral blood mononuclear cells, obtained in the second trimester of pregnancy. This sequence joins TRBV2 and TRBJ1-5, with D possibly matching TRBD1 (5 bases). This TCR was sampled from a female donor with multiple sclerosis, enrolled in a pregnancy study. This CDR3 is CASSEMGRGNQPQHF. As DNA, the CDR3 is TGTGCCAGCAGTGAGATGGGCAGGGGCAATCAGCCCCAGCATTTT.